This TCR beta chain is from a study of T cell responses to AZD1222 COVID-19 vaccine. Details on this clone: What it recognizes is unknown.

From germline, CDR1 is SGHDN and CDR2 FVKESK. The CDR3 loop spans 16 amino acids. V was shortened by 1 base and J by 5 bases, with 14 bases between the two germline ends. Study observations and caveats: No repertoire was sampled before or during the peak T cell response, only after it. Most donors were white British and more were female, and clonal diversity was possibly underestimated.

TCRdb's table, derived via immunoSEQ multiplex PCR, lists solely in-frame clones and lacks some. The repertoire includes over 150,000 clones, around 93% of them detected once, and around 1% sits in the top ten. The clonotype originates from an adult who received the AZD1222 COVID-19 vaccine. J is TRBJ2-2 and V is TRBV14; perhaps TRBD1 as D (6 bases). Specimen: peripheral blood, collected 28 days after the second AZD1222 dose. The CDR3 DNA follows: TGTGCCAGCAGCCAAGCCGGCAGGGGCCCTACCGGGGAGCTGTTTTTT. It yields the protein CASSQAGRGPTGELFF.